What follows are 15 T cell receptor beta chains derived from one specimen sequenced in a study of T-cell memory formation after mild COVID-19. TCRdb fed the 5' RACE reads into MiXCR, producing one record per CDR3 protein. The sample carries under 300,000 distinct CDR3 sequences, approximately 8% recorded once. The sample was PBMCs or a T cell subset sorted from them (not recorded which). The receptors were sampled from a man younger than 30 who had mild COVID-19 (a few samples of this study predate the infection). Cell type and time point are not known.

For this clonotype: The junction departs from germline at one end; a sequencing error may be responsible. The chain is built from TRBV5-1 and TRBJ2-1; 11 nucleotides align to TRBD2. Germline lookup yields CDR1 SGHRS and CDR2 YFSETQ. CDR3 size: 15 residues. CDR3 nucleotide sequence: TGCGCCAGCAGCTTGTCCCTAGCGGGGGGTAATGAGAAGTTCTTC. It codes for CASSLSLAGGNEKFF.

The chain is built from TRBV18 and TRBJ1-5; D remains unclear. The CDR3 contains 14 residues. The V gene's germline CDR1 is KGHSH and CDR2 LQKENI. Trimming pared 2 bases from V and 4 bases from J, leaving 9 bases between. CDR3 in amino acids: CASSPTGDNQPQHF. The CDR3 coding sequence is TGTGCCAGCTCACCAACCGGGGATAATCAGCCCCAGCATTTT.

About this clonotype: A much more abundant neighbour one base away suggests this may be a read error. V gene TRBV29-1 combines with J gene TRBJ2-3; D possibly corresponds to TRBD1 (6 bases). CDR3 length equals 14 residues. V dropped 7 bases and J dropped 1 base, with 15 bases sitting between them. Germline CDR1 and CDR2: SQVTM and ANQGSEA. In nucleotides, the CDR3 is TGCAGCGCCCCCCGGGGACATGGCACAGATACGCAGTATTTT. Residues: CSAPRGHGTDTQYF.

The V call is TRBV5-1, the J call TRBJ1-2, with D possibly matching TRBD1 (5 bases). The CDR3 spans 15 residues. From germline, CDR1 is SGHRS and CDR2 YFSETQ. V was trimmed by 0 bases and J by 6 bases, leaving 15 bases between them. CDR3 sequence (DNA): TGCGCCAGCAGCTTGGCCAGGGTAACCGGCGATGGCTACACCTTC. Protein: CASSLARVTGDGYTF. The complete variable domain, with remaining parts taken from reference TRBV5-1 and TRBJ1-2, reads KAGVTQTPRYLIKTRGQQVTLSCSPISGHRSVSWYQQTPGQGLQFLFEYFSETQRNKGNFPGRFSGRQFSNSRSEMNVSTLELGDSALYLCASSLARVTGDGYTFGSGTRLTVV.

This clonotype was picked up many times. Written as DNA, the CDR3 is TGTGCCAGCAGCTTAACGCGGGGTAGTGAGCAGTACGTC. It encodes CASSLTRGSEQYV. This rearrangement joins TRBV7-3 to TRBJ2-7; D perhaps matches TRBD2 (6 bases). Looked up from germline, CDR1 is SGHTA and CDR2 is FQGTGA. The CDR3 covers 13 residues. V lost 0 bases, J lost 7 bases, and 10 bases lay in between.

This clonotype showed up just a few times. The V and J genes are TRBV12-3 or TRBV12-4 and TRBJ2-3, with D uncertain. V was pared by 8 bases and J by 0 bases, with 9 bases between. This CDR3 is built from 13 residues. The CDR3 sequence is CASRTSSTDTQYF. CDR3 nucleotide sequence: TGTGCCAGCCGAACCTCTAGCACAGATACGCAGTATTTT.

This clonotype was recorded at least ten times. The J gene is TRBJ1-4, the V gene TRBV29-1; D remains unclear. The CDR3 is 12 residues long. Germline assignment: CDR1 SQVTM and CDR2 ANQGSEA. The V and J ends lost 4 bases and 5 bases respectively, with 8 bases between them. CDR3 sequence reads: CSVASRNEKLFF. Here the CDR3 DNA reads TGCAGCGTTGCCTCCAGGAATGAAAAACTGTTTTTT.

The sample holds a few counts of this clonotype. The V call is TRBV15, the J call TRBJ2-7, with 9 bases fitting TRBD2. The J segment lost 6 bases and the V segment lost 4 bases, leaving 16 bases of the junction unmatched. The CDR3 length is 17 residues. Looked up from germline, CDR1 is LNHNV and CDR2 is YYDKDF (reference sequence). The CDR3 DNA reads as TGTGCCACCAGCATCGGTTTGCGGGGGGGCCGTTTGATCGAGCAGTACTTC. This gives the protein CATSIGLRGGRLIEQYF. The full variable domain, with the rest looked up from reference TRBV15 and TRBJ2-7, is DAMVIQNPRYQVTQFGKPVTLSCSQTLNHNVMYWYQQKSSQAPKLLFHYYDKDFNNEADTPDNFQSRRPNTSFCFLDIRSPGLGDTAMYLCATSIGLRGGRLIEQYFGPGTRLTVT.

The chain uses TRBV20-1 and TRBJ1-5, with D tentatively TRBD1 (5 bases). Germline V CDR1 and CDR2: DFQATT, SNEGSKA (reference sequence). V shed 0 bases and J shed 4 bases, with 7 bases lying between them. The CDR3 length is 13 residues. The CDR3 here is CSARENRNQPQHF. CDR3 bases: TGCAGTGCTAGAGAGAACAGGAATCAGCCCCAGCATTTT.

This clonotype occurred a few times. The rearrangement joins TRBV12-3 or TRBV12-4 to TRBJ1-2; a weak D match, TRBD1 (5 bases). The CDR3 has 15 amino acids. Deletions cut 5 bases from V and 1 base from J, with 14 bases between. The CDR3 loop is CASSTGGAVNYGYTF. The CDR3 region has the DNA TGTGCCAGCAGTACCGGTGGGGCGGTTAACTATGGCTACACCTTC.

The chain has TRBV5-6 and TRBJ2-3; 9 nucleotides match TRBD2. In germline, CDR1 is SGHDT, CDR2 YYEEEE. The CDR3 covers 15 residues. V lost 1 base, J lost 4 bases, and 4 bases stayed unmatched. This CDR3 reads CASSLFLAGSDTQYF. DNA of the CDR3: TGTGCCAGCAGCTTGTTTCTAGCGGGATCAGATACGCAGTATTTT.

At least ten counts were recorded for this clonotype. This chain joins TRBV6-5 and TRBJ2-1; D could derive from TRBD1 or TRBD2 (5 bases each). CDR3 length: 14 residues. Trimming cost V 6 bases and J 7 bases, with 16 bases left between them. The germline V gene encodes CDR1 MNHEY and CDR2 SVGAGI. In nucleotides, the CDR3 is TGTGCCAGCAGCCTAGCCCACAGGAAAAATGAGCAGTTCTTC. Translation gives CASSLAHRKNEQFF.

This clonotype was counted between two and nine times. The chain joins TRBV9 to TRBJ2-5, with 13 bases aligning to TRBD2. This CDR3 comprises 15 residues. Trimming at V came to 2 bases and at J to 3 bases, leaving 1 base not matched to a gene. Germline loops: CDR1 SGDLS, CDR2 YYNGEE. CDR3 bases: TGTGCCAGCAGCGTCGGACTAGCGGGGGAAGAGACCCAGTACTTC. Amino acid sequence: CASSVGLAGEETQYF.

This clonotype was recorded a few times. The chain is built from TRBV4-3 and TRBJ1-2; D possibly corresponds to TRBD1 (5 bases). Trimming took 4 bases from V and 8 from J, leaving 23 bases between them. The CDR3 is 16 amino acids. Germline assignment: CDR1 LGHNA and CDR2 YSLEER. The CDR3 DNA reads TGCGCCAGCAGCCTTACGGGGAGCGGGGGGAAGGACGGCTACACCTTC. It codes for CASSLTGSGGKDGYTF.

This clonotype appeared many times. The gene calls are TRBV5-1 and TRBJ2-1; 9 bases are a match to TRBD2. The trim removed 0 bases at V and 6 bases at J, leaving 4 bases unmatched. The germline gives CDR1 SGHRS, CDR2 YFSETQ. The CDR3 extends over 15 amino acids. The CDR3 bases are TGCGCCAGCAGCTTGGAGGCGGGGGGGCCCAATGAGCAGTTCTTC. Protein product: CASSLEAGGPNEQFF.